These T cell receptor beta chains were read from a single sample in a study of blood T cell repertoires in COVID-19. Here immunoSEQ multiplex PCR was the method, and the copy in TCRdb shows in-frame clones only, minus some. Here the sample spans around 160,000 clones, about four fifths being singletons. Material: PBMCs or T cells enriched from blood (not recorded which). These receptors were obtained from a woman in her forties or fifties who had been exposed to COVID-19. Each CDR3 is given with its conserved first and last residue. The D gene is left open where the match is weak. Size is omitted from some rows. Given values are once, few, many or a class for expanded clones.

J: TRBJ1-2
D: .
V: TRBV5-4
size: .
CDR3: CASSTWGANYGYTF
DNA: TGTGCCAGCAGCACATGGGGGGCTAACTATGGCTACACCTTC

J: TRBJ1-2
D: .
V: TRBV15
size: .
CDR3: CATSRDTSGVYGYTF
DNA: TGTGCCACCAGCAGAGATACCTCAGGGGTCTATGGCTACACCTTC

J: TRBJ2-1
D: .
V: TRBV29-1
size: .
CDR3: CSVVSRGGTPYNEQFF
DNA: TGCAGCGTTGTATCTAGGGGCGGTACGCCCTACAATGAGCAGTTCTTC

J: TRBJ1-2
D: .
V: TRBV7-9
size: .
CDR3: CASSPVIYGYTF
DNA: TGTGCCAGCAGCCCAGTCATCTATGGCTACACCTTC

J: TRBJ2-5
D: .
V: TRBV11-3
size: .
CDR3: CASSLGRGGPQETQYF
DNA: TGTGCCAGCAGCTTGGGGCGGGGAGGACCCCAAGAGACCCAGTACTTC

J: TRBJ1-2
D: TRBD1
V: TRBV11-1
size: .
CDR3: CASSFSDRGLYGYTF
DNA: TGTGCCAGCAGCTTCTCCGATAGGGGGCTATATGGCTACACCTTC

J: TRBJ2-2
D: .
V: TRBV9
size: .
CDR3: CASSVATGRTGTGELFF
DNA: TGTGCCAGCAGCGTAGCTACAGGACGGACCGGCACCGGGGAGCTGTTTTTT

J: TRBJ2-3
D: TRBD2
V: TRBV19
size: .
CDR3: CATRVAGRSDTQYF
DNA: TGTGCCACGCGTGTAGCGGGAAGGTCAGATACGCAGTATTTT

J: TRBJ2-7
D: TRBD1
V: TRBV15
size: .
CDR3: CATSRDRRGRYEQYF
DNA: TGTGCCACCAGCAGAGATCGAAGGGGGCGATACGAGCAGTACTTC

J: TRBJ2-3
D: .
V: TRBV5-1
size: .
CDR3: CASSPAASTDTQYF
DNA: TGCGCCAGCAGCCCGGCGGCTAGCACAGATACGCAGTATTTT

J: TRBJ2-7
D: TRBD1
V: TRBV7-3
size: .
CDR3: CASSLTALGDRKSYEQYF
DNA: TGTGCCAGCAGCCTTACCGCCCTTGGGGACAGGAAATCCTACGAGCAGTACTTC

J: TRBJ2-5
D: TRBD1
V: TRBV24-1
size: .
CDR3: CATSDRDRVETQYF
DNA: TGTGCCACCAGTGACCGGGACAGGGTGGAGACCCAGTACTTC

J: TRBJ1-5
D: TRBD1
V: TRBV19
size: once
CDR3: CASRMSGTAWYSNQPQHF
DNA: TGTGCCAGTAGAATGTCCGGGACAGCCTGGTATAGCAATCAGCCCCAGCATTTT

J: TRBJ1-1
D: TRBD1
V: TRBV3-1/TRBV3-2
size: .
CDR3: CASSRGTGTVYTEAFF
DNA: TGTGCCAGCAGCCGTGGTACCGGGACAGTCTACACTGAAGCTTTCTTT

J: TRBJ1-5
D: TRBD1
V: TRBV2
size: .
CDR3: CASRPGQKSNQPQHF
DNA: TGTGCCAGCAGACCGGGACAGAAAAGCAATCAGCCCCAGCATTTT

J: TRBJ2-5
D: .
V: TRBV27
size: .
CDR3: CASSLKGETQYF
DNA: TGTGCCAGCAGTTTAAAGGGGGAGACCCAGTACTTC

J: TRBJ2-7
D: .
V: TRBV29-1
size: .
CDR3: CSVRDFDEQYF
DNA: TGCAGCGTAAGGGACTTCGACGAGCAGTACTTC

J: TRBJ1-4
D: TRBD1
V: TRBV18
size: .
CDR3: CASSPRQGVEKLFF
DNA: TGTGCCAGCTCACCGCGACAGGGGGTAGAAAAACTGTTTTTT

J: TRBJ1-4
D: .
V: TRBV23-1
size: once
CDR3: CASSQAANEKLFF
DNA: TGCGCCAGCAGTCAAGCGGCAAATGAAAAACTGTTTTTT

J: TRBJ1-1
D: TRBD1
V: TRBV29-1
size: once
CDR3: CSVANRGNTEAFF
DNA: TGCAGCGTGGCAAACAGGGGGAACACTGAAGCTTTCTTT

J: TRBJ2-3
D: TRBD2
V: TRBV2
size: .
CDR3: CASKRGITDTQYF
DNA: TGTGCCAGCAAGCGGGGAATCACAGATACGCAGTATTTT

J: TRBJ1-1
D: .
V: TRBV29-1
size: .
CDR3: CSVRQPNTEAFF
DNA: TGCAGCGTTCGACAGCCGAACACTGAAGCTTTCTTT

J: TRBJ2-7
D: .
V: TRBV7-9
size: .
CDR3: CASSPTVSYEQYF
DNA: TGTGCCAGCAGTCCGACAGTGTCCTACGAGCAGTACTTC

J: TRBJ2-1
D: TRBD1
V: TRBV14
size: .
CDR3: CASSPGSGGGQFF
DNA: TGTGCCAGCAGCCCTGGCTCAGGGGGCGGGCAGTTCTTC

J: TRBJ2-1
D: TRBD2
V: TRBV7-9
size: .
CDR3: CASSSTSSGGTYNEQFF
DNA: TGTGCCAGCAGCTCCACCTCTAGCGGGGGGACCTACAATGAGCAGTTCTTC

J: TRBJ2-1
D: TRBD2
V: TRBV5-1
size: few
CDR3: CASSLAGRNEQFF
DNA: TGCGCCAGCAGCCTAGCGGGGCGCAATGAGCAGTTCTTC

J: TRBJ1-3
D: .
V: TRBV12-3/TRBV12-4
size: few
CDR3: CASSTGTGNTIYF
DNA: TGTGCCAGCAGTACAGGTACCGGAAACACCATATATTTT

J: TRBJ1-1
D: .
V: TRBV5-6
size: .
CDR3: CASSFFGAPNTEAFF
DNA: TGTGCCAGCAGCTTTTTTGGGGCACCGAACACTGAAGCTTTCTTT

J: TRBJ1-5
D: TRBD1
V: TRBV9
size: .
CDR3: CASSGTGVSNQPQHF
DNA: TGTGCCAGCAGCGGCACAGGGGTCAGCAATCAGCCCCAGCATTTT